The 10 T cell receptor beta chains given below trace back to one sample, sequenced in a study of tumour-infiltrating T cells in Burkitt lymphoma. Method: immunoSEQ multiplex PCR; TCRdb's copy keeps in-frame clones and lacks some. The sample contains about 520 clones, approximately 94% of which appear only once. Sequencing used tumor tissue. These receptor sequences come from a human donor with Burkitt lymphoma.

CDR3 amino acids: CASISAGGGTEAFF. The CDR3 coding sequence is TGTGCCAGTATTTCGGCAGGGGGAGGCACTGAAGCTTTCTTT. The rearrangement links TRBV19 to TRBJ1-1, with 7 bases aligning to TRBD1. Germline CDR1 reads LNHDA; CDR2 reads SQIVND (reference sequence). V lost 7 bases and J lost 4; bases outside the gene matches: 9. There are 14 residues in the CDR3.

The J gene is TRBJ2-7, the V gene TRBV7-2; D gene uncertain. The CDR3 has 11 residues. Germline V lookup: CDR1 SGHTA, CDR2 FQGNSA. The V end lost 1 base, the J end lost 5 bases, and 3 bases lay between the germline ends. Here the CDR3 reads CASSLEHEQYF. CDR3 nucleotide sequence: TGTGCCAGCAGCTTAGAACACGAGCAGTACTTC.

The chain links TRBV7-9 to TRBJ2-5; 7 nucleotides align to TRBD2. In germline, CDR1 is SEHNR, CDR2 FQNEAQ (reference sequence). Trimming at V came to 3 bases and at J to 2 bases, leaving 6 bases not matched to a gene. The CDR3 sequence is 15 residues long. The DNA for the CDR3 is TGTGCCAGCAGCTTTATTAGCGGGTCACAAGAGACCCAGTACTTC. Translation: CASSFISGSQETQYF.

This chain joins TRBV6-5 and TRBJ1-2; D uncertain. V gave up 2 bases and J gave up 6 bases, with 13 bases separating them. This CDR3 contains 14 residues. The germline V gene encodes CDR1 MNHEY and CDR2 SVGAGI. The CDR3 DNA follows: TGTGCCAGCAGTTACGAGGTCCGAGGCGATGGCTACACCTTC. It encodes CASSYEVRGDGYTF.

The CDR3 region has the DNA TGCGCCAGCAGCTTGGCGGAGGGATTATCCTACAATGAGCAGTTCTTC. This gives the protein CASSLAEGLSYNEQFF. The genes are TRBV5-1 and TRBJ2-1; D is perhaps TRBD2 (6 bases). Per the germline V gene, CDR1 is SGHRS and CDR2 is YFSETQ. CDR3 length: 16 amino acids. V was cut by 0 bases and J by 1 base, with 11 bases left in between.

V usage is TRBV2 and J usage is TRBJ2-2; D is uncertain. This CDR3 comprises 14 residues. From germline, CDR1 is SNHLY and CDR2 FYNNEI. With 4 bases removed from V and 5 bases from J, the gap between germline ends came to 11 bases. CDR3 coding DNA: TGTGCCAGCAGTGCTGTCGCGAGGACCGGGGAGCTGTTTTTT. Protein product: CASSAVARTGELFF.

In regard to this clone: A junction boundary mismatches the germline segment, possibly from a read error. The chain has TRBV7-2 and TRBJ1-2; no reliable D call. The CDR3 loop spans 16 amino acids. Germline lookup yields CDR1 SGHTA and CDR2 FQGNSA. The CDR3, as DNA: TGTGCCAGCAGCTTCCCGGCGTCGTTTCTAAGCTATGGCTATACCTTC. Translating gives CASSFPASFLSYGYTF.

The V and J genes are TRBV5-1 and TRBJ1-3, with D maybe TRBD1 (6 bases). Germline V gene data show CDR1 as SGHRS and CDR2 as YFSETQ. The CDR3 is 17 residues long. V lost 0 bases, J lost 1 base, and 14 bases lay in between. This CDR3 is CASSLGIQGSSGNTIYF. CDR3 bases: TGCGCCAGCAGCTTGGGTATACAGGGTTCTTCTGGAAACACCATATATTTT.

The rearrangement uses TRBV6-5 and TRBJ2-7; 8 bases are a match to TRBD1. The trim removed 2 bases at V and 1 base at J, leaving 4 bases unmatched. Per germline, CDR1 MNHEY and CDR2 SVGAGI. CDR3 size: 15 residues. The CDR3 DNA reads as TGTGCCAGCAGTTACGCTCAGGGGGCTTCCTACGAGCAGTACTTC. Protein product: CASSYAQGASYEQYF.

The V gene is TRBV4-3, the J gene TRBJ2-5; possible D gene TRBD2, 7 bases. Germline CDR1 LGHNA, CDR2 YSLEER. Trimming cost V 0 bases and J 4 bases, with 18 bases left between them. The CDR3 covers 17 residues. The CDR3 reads CASSQEAPRGGAETQYF. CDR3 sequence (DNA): TGCGCCAGCAGCCAAGAGGCCCCTAGAGGGGGGGCAGAGACCCAGTACTTC.